This T cell receptor (beta chain) was recovered during a study of blood T cells in healthy people across ages. Primed by a sample-barcoded 5' primer and a J-beta primer mix, a second PCR proceeded for about 7 to 12 cycles. TCRdb re-called the 5' RACE reads with MiXCR, one entry per CDR3 protein. The table lists 790,000 or so distinct CDR3 sequences, 46% of them singletons. The sequenced sample was blood. The source is a man older than 75 in good health.

The CDR3 sequence is CASSWLASGEQYF. DNA for the CDR3: TGTGCCAGCAGCTGGCTAGCTTCGGGGGAGCAGTACTTC. The chain couples TRBV7-2 to TRBJ2-5, with D perhaps TRBD2 (6 bases). The CDR3 totals 13 residues. V was cut by 4 bases and J by 11 bases, with 17 bases left in between. The germline CDR1 and CDR2 sequences are SGHTA and FQGNSA.